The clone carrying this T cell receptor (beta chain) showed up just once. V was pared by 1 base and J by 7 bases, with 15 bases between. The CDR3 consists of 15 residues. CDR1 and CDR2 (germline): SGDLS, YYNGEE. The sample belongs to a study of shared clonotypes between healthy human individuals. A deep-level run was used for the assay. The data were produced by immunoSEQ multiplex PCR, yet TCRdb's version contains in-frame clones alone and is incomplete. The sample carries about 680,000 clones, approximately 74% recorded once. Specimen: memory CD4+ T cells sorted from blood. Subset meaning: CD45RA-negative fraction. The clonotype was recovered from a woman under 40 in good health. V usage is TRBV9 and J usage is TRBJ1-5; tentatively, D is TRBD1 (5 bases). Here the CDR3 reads CASSVSPVGEQPQHF. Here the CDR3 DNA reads TGTGCCAGCAGCGTAAGTCCCGTAGGGGAACAGCCCCAGCATTTT.